The present entry profiles one T cell receptor beta chain with its context. Its antigen is unidentified. These data belong to a study of cytomegalovirus exposure and HLA in healthy donors. The length of the CDR3 is 17 residues. Germline values: CDR1 LGHNA, CDR2 YSLEER. V lost 4 bases to trimming and J lost 3 bases; unmatched junction nucleotides: 13. Vbeta (60) and Jbeta (13) primers were used in the PCR. TCRdb's copy holds only in-frame clones and misses some; the assay was immunoSEQ multiplex PCR. The sample has about 130,000 clones, about 84% seen once; the top ten hold approximately 3.8%. Study results and caveats: Sequences of the TCR beta chain were said to predict the HLA-A and HLA-B alleles of most subjects accurately. HLA alleles showed associations with 15,000 to 20,000 TCR beta sequences in a later analysis, at a 0.05 false discovery rate. Per a prior analysis, the majority of TCR beta V segments were productive roughly 90% or roughly 30% of the time. Analysis was carried out at a later point, and it linked a missense DCLRE1C variant to TCR beta V- and J-gene trimming.

Material for sequencing was PBMCs. The chain combines TRBV4-3 with TRBJ1-2; 8 bases line up with TRBD1. The TCR sequence derives from a man aged 35-49 years in good health and CMV-seronegative. DNA for the CDR3: TGCGCCAGCAGCCCCAGACAGGGGATCTACAAGGACTATGGCTACACCTTC. This translates into CASSPRQGIYKDYGYTF.